The clone carrying this T cell receptor (beta chain) has only a few counts. Germline V gene sequence: CDR1 DFQATT, CDR2 SNEGSKA (reference sequence). This CDR3 comprises 11 residues. The V and J ends lost 3 bases and 5 bases respectively, with 4 bases between them. The data are from a study of identical twins. From the 5' RACE reads, TCRdb called clonotypes with MiXCR, one entry per CDR3 protein. Among over 200,000 distinct CDR3 sequences, about a tenth were seen once, and the ten largest hold 5.1%. The J gene is TRBJ2-2, the V gene TRBV20-1; no clear D. Material for sequencing was memory (CD45RO+) T cells sorted from blood. The sequence derives from a woman aged 18 to 35 in good health. The CDR3 here is CSASETGELFF. Here the CDR3 DNA reads TGCAGTGCTAGCGAGACCGGGGAGCTGTTTTTT.